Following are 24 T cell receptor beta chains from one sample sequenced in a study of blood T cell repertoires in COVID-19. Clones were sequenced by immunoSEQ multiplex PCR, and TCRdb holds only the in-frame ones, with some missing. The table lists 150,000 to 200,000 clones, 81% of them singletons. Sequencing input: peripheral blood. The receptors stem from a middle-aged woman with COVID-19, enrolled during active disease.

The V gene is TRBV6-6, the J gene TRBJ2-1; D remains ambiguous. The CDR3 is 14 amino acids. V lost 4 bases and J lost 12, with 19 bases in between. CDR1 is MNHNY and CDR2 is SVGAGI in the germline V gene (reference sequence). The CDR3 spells CASSSHVLEPVQFF. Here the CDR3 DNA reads TGTGCCAGCAGTTCCCACGTTTTAGAGCCCGTGCAGTTCTTC.

CDR3 DNA sequence: TGTGCCAGCAGCGGGTCGCGGGAGGAGCAGTTCTTC. Translating gives CASSGSREEQFF. The rearrangement links TRBV5-4 to TRBJ2-1, with TRBD2 matching 7 bases. V lost 4 bases, J lost 10 bases, and 5 bases stayed unmatched. The CDR3 length is 12 residues. CDR1 SGHNT and CDR2 YYREEE come from the germline V gene (reference sequence).

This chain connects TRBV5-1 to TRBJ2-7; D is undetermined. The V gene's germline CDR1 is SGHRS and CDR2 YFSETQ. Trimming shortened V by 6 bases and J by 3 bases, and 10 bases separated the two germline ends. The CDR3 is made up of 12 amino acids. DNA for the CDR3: TGCGCCAGCAACTCTCCGCACTACGAGCAGTACTTC. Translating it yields CASNSPHYEQYF. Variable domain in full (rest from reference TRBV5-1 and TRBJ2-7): KAGVTQTPRYLIKTRGQQVTLSCSPISGHRSVSWYQQTPGQGLQFLFEYFSETQRNKGNFPGRFSGRQFSNSRSEMNVSTLELGDSALYLCASNSPHYEQYFGPGTRLTVT.

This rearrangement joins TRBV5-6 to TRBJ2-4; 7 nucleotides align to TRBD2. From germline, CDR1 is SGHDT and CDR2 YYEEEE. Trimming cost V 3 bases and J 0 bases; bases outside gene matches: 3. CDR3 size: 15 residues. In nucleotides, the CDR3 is TGTGCCAGCAGCTCCCGGGGGGTAGCCAAAAACATTCAGTACTTC. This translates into CASSSRGVAKNIQYF.

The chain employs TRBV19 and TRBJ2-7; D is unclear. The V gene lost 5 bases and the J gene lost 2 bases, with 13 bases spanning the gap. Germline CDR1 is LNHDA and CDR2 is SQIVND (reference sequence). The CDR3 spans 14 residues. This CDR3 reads CASSGTDRPYEQYV. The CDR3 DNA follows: TGTGCCAGTAGTGGTACAGACCGTCCCTACGAGCAGTACGTC.

For the CDR3, the DNA is TGTGCCAGCAGTGTCCGGGTTTCGTCCTACGAGCAGTACTTC. Amino acids: CASSVRVSSYEQYF. V usage is TRBV2 and J usage is TRBJ2-7, with D hard to call. There are 14 residues in the CDR3. The V gene's germline CDR1 is SNHLY and CDR2 FYNNEI. Trimming cost V 4 bases and J 1 base, with 11 bases left between them.

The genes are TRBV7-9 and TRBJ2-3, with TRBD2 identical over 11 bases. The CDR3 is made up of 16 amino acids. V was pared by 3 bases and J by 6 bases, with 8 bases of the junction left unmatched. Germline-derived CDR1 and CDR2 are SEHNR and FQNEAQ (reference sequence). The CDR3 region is CASSLGSGTSGDTQYF. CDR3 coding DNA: TGTGCCAGCAGCTTGGGCTCCGGGACTAGCGGCGATACGCAGTATTTT.

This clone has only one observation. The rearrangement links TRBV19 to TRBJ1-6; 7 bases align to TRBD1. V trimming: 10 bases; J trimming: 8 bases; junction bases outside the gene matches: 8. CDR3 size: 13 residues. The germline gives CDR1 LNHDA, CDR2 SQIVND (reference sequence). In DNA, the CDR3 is TGTGCCACGAGGGACAGTTGGGATTCACCCCTCCACTTT. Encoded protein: CATRDSWDSPLHF.

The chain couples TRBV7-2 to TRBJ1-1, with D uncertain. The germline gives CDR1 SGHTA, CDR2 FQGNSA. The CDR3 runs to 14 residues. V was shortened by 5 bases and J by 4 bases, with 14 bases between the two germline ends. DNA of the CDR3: TGTGCCAGCAGCCAACATCGGGAGGTCACTGAAGCTTTCTTT. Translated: CASSQHREVTEAFF.

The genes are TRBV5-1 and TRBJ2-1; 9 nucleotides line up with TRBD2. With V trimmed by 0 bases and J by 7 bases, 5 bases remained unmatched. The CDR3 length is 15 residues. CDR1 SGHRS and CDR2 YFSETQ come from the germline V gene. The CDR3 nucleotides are TGCGCCAGCAGCTTGGATGGGACTAGCAAGAATGAGCAGTTCTTC. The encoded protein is CASSLDGTSKNEQFF.

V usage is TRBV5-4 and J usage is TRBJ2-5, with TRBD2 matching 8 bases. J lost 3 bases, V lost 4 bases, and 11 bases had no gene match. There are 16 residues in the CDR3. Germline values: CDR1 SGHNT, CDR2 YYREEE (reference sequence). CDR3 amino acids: CASSHEVAGRKETQYF. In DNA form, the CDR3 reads TGTGCCAGCAGCCACGAGGTAGCGGGGAGAAAAGAGACCCAGTACTTC.

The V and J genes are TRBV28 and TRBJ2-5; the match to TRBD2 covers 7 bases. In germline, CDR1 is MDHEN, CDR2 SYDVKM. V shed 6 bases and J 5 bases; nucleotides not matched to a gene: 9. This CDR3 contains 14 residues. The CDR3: CASRALAALETQYF. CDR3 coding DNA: TGTGCCAGCAGGGCTCTAGCGGCTCTGGAGACCCAGTACTTC.

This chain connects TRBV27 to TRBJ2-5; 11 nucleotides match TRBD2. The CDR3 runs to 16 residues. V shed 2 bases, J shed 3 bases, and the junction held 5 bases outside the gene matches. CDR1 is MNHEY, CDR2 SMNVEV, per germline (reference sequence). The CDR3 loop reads CASSLTTSGGKETQYF. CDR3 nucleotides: TGTGCCAGCAGTTTAACAACTAGCGGGGGAAAAGAGACCCAGTACTTC.

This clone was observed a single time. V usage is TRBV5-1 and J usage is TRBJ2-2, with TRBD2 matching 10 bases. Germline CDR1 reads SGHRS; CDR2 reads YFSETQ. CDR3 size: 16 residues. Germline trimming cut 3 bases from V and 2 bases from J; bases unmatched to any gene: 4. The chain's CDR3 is CASSWTSGTNTGELFF. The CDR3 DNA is TGCGCCAGCAGCTGGACTAGCGGAACTAACACCGGGGAGCTGTTTTTT.

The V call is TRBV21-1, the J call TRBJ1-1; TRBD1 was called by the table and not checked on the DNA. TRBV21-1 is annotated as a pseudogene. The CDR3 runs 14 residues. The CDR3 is CASSELTENTEAFF. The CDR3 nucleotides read TGTGCCAGCAGCGAATTGACAGAAAACACTGAAGCTTTCTTT.

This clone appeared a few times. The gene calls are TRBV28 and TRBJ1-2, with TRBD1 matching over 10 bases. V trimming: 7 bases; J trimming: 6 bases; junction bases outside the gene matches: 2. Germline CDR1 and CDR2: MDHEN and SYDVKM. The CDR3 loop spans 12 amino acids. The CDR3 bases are TGTGCCAGCAAGACAGGGGGCGATGGCTACACCTTC. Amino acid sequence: CASKTGGDGYTF.

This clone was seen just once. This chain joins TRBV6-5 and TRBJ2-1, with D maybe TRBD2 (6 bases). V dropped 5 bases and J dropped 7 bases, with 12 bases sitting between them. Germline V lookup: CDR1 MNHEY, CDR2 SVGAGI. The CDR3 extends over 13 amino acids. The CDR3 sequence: CASSKTRGNEQFF. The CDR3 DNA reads TGTGCCAGCAGTAAAACTCGGGGGAATGAGCAGTTCTTC.

The CDR3: CASSLGPPGELFF. CDR3 nucleotide sequence: TGTGCCAGCAGCTTGGGCCCTCCCGGGGAGCTGTTTTTT. This chain connects TRBV12-3 or TRBV12-4 to TRBJ2-2; D call uncertain. Trimming removed 6 bases from V and 6 bases from J, with 11 bases in between. This CDR3 has 13 residues.

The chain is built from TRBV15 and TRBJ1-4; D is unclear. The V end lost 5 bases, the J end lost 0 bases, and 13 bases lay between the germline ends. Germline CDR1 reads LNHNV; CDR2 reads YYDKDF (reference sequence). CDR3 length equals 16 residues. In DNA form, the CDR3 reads TGTGCCACCAGCCCTAGAGGGCAGACAACTAATGAAAAACTGTTTTTT. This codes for CATSPRGQTTNEKLFF.

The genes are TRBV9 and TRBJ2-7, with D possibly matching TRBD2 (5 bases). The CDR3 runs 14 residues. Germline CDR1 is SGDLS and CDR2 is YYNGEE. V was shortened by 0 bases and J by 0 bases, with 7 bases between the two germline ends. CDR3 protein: CASSVVRDSYEQYF. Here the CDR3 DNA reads TGTGCCAGCAGCGTAGTTCGGGACTCCTACGAGCAGTACTTC.

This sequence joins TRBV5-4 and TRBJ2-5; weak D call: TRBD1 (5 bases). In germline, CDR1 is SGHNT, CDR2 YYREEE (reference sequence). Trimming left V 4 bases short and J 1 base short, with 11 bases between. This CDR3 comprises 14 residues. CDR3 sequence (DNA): TGTGCCAGCAGCAGAACAGGTACCCAAGAGACCCAGTACTTC. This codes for CASSRTGTQETQYF.

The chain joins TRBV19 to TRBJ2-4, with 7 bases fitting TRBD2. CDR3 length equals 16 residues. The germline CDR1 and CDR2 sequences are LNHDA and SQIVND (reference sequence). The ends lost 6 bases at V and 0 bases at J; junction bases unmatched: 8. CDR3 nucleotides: TGTGCCAGTAGGGACCTAGCGGAGCGAGCCAAAAACATTCAGTACTTC. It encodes CASRDLAERAKNIQYF.

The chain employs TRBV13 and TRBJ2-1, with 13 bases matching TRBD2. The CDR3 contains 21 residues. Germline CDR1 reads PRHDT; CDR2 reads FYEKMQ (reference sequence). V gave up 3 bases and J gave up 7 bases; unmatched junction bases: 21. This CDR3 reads CASSFFLAAEGLAGSENEQFF. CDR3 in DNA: TGTGCCAGCAGCTTTTTCCTAGCGGCAGAGGGACTAGCGGGATCCGAAAATGAGCAGTTCTTC.

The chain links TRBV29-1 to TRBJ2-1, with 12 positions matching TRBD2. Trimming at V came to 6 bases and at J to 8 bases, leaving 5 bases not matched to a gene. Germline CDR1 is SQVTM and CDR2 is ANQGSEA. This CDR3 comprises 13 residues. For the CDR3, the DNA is TGCAGCGTCCCGGGACTAGCGGGTTATGAGCAGTTCTTC. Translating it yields CSVPGLAGYEQFF.